The 3 T cell receptor beta chains below were found in one sample sequenced in a study of monozygotic twins with inflammatory bowel disease (dated 2019 in TCRdb). Library preparation used 5' RACE. The data were produced on an Illumina HiSeq 2500. Each entry corresponds to one CDR3 protein sequence from reads that TCRdb reprocessed, and DNA is not given. The table kept for this sample lists some 160,000 distinct CDR3 sequences. Together, the top ten hold 6% to 9.5% of the sample. The sequenced sample consisted of blood. The origin of the receptors is a human donor with ulcerative colitis or Crohn's disease, or a healthy co-twin of an affected twin (not recorded which).

The chain has TRBV9 and TRBJ1-1. The CDR3 is made up of 15 amino acids. Germline V gene sequence: CDR1 SGDLS, CDR2 YYNGEE. CDR3: CASSVEIGPLTEAFF.

CDR3: CASSMGLAGGDEQFF. The V and J genes are TRBV19 and TRBJ2-1; TCRdb's D call of TRBD2 is untestable without DNA. The CDR3 runs 15 residues. Germline CDR1 is LNHDA and CDR2 is SQIVND (reference sequence).

The rearrangement links TRBV12-3 or TRBV12-4 to TRBJ1-5; TCRdb's D call of TRBD1 is untestable without DNA. CDR3 length: 17 residues. The CDR3 sequence: CASSFIPPGINNQPQHF.